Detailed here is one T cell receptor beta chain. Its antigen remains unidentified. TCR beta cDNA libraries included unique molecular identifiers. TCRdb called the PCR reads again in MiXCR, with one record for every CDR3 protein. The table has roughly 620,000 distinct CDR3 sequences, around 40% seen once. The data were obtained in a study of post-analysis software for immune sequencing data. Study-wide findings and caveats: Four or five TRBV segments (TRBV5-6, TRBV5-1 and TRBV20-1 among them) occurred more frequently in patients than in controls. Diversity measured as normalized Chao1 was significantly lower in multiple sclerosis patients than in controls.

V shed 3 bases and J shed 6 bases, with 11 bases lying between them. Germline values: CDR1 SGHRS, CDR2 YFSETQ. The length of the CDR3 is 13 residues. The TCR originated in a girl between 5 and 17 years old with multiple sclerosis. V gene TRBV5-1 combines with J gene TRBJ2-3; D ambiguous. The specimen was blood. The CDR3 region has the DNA TGCGCCAGCAGCTCGAACCCGGTCGATACGCAGTATTTT. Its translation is CASSSNPVDTQYF.